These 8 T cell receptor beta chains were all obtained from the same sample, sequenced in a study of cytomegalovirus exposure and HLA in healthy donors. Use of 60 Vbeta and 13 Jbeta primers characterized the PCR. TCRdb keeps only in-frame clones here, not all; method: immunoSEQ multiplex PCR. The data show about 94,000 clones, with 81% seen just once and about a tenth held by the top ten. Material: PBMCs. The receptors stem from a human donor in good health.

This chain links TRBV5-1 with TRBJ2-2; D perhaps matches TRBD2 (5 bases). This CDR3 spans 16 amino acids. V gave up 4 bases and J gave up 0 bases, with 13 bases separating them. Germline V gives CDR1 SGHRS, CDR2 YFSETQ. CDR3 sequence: CASSTSRLPNTGELFF. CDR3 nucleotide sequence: TGCGCCAGCAGCACTTCGAGACTACCGAACACCGGGGAGCTGTTTTTT.

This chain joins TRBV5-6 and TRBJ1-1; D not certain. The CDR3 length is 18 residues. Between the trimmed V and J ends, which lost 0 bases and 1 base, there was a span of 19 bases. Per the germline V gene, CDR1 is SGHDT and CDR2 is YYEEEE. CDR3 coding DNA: TGTGCCAGCAGCTTGGGATCCGGGATTGGCATAGCGAACACTGAAGCTTTCTTT. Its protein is CASSLGSGIGIANTEAFF.

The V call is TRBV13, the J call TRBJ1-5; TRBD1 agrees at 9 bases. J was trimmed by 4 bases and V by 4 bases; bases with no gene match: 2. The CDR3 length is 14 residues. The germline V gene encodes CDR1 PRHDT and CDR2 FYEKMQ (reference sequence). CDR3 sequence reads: CASSSDRGNQPQHF. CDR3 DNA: TGTGCCAGCAGCTCGGACAGGGGAAATCAGCCCCAGCATTTT.

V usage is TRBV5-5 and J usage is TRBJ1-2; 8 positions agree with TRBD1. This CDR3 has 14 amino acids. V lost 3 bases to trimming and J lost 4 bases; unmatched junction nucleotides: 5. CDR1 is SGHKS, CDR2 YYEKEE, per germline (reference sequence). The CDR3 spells CASSSGQELYGYTF. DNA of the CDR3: TGTGCCAGCAGCTCGGGACAGGAGCTCTATGGCTACACCTTC.

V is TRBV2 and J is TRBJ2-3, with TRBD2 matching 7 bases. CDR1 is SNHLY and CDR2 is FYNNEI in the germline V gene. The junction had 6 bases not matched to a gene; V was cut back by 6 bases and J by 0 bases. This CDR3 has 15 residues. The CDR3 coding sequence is TGTGCCAGCAGGAAACTAGCGTCGAGCACAGATACGCAGTATTTT. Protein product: CASRKLASSTDTQYF.

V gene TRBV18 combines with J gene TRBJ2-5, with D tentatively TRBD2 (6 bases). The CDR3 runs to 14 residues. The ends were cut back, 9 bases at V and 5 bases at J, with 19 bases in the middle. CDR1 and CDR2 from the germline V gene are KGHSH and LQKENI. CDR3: CASVGTPGSETQYF. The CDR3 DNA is TGTGCCAGTGTTGGGACTCCGGGGTCGGAGACCCAGTACTTC.

The CDR3 sequence: CASTAAGGRYEQYF. CDR3 in DNA: TGTGCCAGCACCGCCGCGGGGGGCCGGTACGAGCAGTACTTC. This chain connects TRBV6-5 to TRBJ2-5; 8 nucleotides match TRBD2. The DNA end lines up better with TRBJ2-7; the J call may be wrong. The CDR3 is made up of 14 amino acids. Germline V gene data show CDR1 as MNHEY and CDR2 as SVGAGI.

In nucleotides, the CDR3 is TGTGCCAGCAGCTCGGGCGGGGTAGGGAACTACGAGCAGTACTTC. Protein product: CASSSGGVGNYEQYF. The chain combines TRBV5-6 with TRBJ2-7; tentative D call: TRBD2 (6 bases). The CDR3 loop spans 15 amino acids. Trimming took off 3 bases at V and 3 bases at J, with 16 bases between the two ends. CDR1 and CDR2 (germline): SGHDT, YYEEEE.